The rows below give T cell receptor beta chains drawn from one sample of a study of Ad26.COV2.S vaccination and SARS-CoV-2 variants. The repertoire was sequenced with immunoSEQ multiplex PCR; TCRdb's copy has only in-frame clones and lacks some. The data contain 300,000 to 400,000 clones, about 90% of them singletons. The source material was peripheral blood, sampled after recovery from COVID-19. These receptors were collected from a human donor who had recovered from COVID-19. CDR3s include the opening cysteine and the closing phenylalanine or tryptophan. The D gene is left open where the match is weak. Not every row has a clone size; where given, it reads once, few, many or a size class.

V gene,clone size,D gene,J gene,CDR3 protein,CDR3 DNA
TRBV7-6,-,-,TRBJ2-2,CASSLVTGVPTGELFF,TGTGCCAGCAGCTTAGTGACGGGGGTCCCCACCGGGGAGCTGTTTTTT
TRBV7-2,-,TRBD2,TRBJ2-5,CASSLQGSGGETQYF,TGTGCCAGCAGCTTACAGGGGAGCGGGGGGGAGACCCAGTACTTC
TRBV16,few,-,TRBJ1-1,CASSLKEGQGNTEAFF,TGTGCCAGCAGCCTGAAGGAGGGCCAGGGGAACACTGAAGCTTTCTTT
TRBV5-4,-,-,TRBJ2-2,CASTPGSGVGELFF,TGTGCCAGCACCCCGGGAAGTGGCGTCGGGGAGCTGTTTTTT
TRBV5-1,-,TRBD1,TRBJ2-7,CASSPIGTGQVYEQYF,TGCGCCAGCAGCCCAATTGGGACGGGACAGGTATACGAGCAGTACTTC
TRBV2,-,-,TRBJ2-3,CASSERLALADTQYF,TGTGCCAGCAGTGAAAGGCTAGCCCTGGCTGATACGCAGTATTTT
TRBV29-1,-,TRBD2,TRBJ2-1,CSAPMGLAGPTGGEQFF,TGCAGCGCACCCATGGGACTAGCGGGGCCGACTGGCGGTGAGCAGTTCTTC
TRBV18,-,-,TRBJ1-1,CASSPILGGDTEAFF,TGTGCCAGCTCACCAATATTAGGAGGGGACACTGAAGCTTTCTTT
TRBV3-1/TRBV3-2,-,TRBD1,TRBJ1-1,CASSQAAGGITEAFF,TGTGCCAGCAGCCAAGCGGCAGGGGGCATCACTGAAGCTTTCTTT
TRBV19,-,-,TRBJ2-7,CASERYRVFEQYF,TGTGCCAGTGAACGTTACAGGGTTTTCGAGCAGTACTTC
TRBV10-1,few,-,TRBJ1-2,CASSEDAHYGYTF,TGCGCCAGCAGTGAGGACGCTCACTATGGCTACACCTTC
TRBV7-2,-,-,TRBJ1-1,CASSSRTNTEAFF,TGTGCCAGCAGCTCGCGGACGAACACTGAAGCTTTCTTT
TRBV10-2,-,-,TRBJ1-1,CASKRRNTEAFF,TGCGCCAGCAAGAGACGGAACACTGAAGCTTTCTTT
TRBV6-2/TRBV6-3,-,TRBD2,TRBJ2-1,CASSYSPSGVYNEQFF,TGTGCCAGCAGTTACTCACCTAGCGGGGTCTACAATGAGCAGTTCTTC
TRBV19,-,-,TRBJ2-7,CASAGQAYEQYF,TGTGCCAGCGCGGGACAAGCCTACGAGCAGTACTTC
TRBV27,-,-,TRBJ2-3,CASSLSARETDTQYF,TGTGCCAGCAGTTTATCGGCCAGGGAGACAGATACGCAGTATTTT
TRBV11-2,-,-,TRBJ1-2,CASSPDRNYGYTF,TGTGCCAGCAGCCCAGACAGAAACTATGGCTACACCTTC
TRBV7-9,once,-,TRBJ2-3,CASSLSQRGTDTQYF,TGTGCCAGCAGCTTGTCTCAGCGGGGCACAGATACGCAGTATTTT
TRBV9,-,-,TRBJ2-7,CASSGKESVNEQYF,TGTGCCAGCAGCGGGAAGGAGTCGGTGAACGAGCAGTACTTC
TRBV28,-,-,TRBJ2-7,CATHGAVTYEQYF,TGTGCCACCCACGGGGCAGTTACCTACGAGCAGTACTTC
TRBV7-2,-,TRBD2,TRBJ2-3,CASSLGGGAGSTDTQYF,TGTGCCAGCAGCTTGGGCGGGGGGGCTGGAAGCACAGATACGCAGTATTTT
TRBV3-1/TRBV3-2,-,TRBD1,TRBJ1-2,CASSQPTGTGSYGYTF,TGTGCCAGCAGCCAACCAACCGGGACAGGGTCCTATGGCTACACCTTC
TRBV6-6,-,-,TRBJ1-6,CASSYPGPRSPLHF,TGTGCCAGCAGTTACCCCGGGCCGAGGTCACCCCTCCACTTT
TRBV19,-,TRBD1,TRBJ2-5,CASSLDRAFQETQYF,TGTGCCAGTAGTCTGGACAGGGCCTTCCAAGAGACCCAGTACTTC
TRBV12-3/TRBV12-4,-,-,TRBJ1-4,CASSLINNEKLFF,TGTGCCAGCAGCCTGATTAATAATGAAAAACTGTTTTTT
TRBV5-1,-,-,TRBJ1-6,CASSLVVSNSPLHF,TGCGCCAGCAGCTTGGTGGTCAGCAATTCACCCCTCCACTTT
TRBV10-3,-,TRBD1,TRBJ1-2,CAISGSDRGGFGYTF,TGTGCCATCAGTGGATCTGACAGGGGAGGGTTTGGCTACACCTTC
TRBV6-5,-,TRBD1,TRBJ2-2,CASSYGTGPNTGELFF,TGTGCCAGCAGTTACGGGACAGGGCCGAACACCGGGGAGCTGTTTTTT
TRBV19,-,TRBD1,TRBJ1-2,CASIPRRGTGLGYTF,TGTGCCAGTATCCCGAGGCGAGGGACAGGGCTTGGCTACACCTTC
TRBV20-1,-,-,TRBJ1-4,CSAGGQTELFF,TGCAGTGCTGGCGGACAGACGGAACTGTTTTTT
TRBV5-5,-,-,TRBJ1-3,CASSLKDWSSGNTIYF,TGTGCCAGCAGCCTAAAGGACTGGAGCTCTGGAAACACCATATATTTT
TRBV10-2,-,TRBD1,TRBJ2-6,CASSEIKTGGISGANVLTF,TGCGCCAGCAGTGAGATAAAGACAGGGGGCATCTCTGGGGCCAACGTCCTGACTTTC
TRBV6-5,-,TRBD1,TRBJ1-4,CASSLQGNRPNEKLFF,TGTGCCAGCAGTTTACAGGGGAACCGACCTAATGAAAAACTGTTTTTT
TRBV6-5,-,TRBD2,TRBJ2-7,CASSYSTSGGHEQYF,TGTGCCAGCAGTTACTCGACTAGCGGTGGGCACGAGCAGTACTTC